The subject of this entry is one T cell receptor (beta chain). Its cognate antigen is unknown. This sample stems from a study of post-analysis software for immune sequencing data. CDR1 is MNHNS, CDR2 SASEGT, per germline. The CDR3 runs to 18 residues. V was cut by 6 bases and J by 8 bases, with 31 bases left in between. Each TCR beta cDNA library carried unique molecular identifiers. TCRdb used MiXCR to reprocess the PCR reads, holding one entry per CDR3 protein. The sample has 740,000 or so distinct CDR3 sequences, approximately 53% seen once. Study results and limitations: F measure clustering grouped samples strongly by preparation batch. Among about 5 TRBV segments more frequent in patients than controls were TRBV5-6, TRBV5-1 and TRBV20-1.

The chain uses TRBV6-1 and TRBJ1-2; tentative D call: TRBD1 (5 bases). The sample taken for sequencing was blood. The sequence derives from a girl aged 10 to 17 with multiple sclerosis. This CDR3 reads CASSSVARALGTGGGYTF. CDR3 nucleotide sequence: TGTGCCAGCAGCTCCGTCGCCCGGGCGCTAGGGACCGGAGGCGGCTACACCTTC.